This TCR beta chain was captured in a study of blood T cell repertoires in COVID-19. Study-level information: Samples came from the United States, Italy and Spain, spanning acute and convalescent COVID-19. From T cells, B-cell-depleted T cells, or PBMCs came the material, which was cDNA or gDNA.

Trimming took 2 bases from V and 7 from J; bases not matched to a gene: 7. The germline gives CDR1 SGHTA, CDR2 FQGNSA. The CDR3 sequence is 15 residues long. Measured with immunoSEQ multiplex PCR; TCRdb has only the in-frame clones, and not every one. The sample carries over 70,000 clones, 70% to 90% recorded once. The Seattle patients joined while their infection was active and were tracked longitudinally afterward. This clonotype was sampled from a man in his sixties with COVID-19, enrolled during active disease. Sequencing used peripheral blood. This rearrangement joins TRBV7-2 to TRBJ2-1; 8 positions agree with TRBD1. DNA for the CDR3: TGTGCCAGCAGCTTATGGGGACAGGAGGGAAATGAGCAGTTCTTC. Translated, it gives CASSLWGQEGNEQFF.